This TCR beta chain came from a study of T cells in Graves' hyperthyroidism and ophthalmopathy. Study conclusions and caveats: Most thyroid clonotypes that were expanded above 0.001 also turned up in blood.

The CDR3 adds up to 17 amino acids, both ends counted. Germline loops: CDR1 SGHAT, CDR2 FQNNGV. RNA transcripts served as the template for amplifying TCR beta CDR3 regions. The HTBI primer set drove a first-round RT-PCR of the TCR CDR3. From the multiplex PCR reads, TCRdb called clonotypes with MiXCR, one entry per CDR3 protein. The data show roughly 570,000 distinct CDR3 sequences, around 16% seen once. This clonotype was seen once. The antigen remains undetermined. Being one base from a much bigger clone, this may be a read error. The DNA is omitted, as the CDR3 cannot be located on it reliably, and the CDR3 follows TCRdb's listing.

The source of this sequence is a young woman with Graves' hyperthyroidism. The sequenced material came from blood. The chain combines TRBV11-2 with TRBJ2-7; TRBD2 is the table's D call and was not checked against the DNA. The CDR3 loop reads CASSLVFGSGSPYEQHF.